This record looks at one TCR beta chain sequence and its context. The record originates from a study of cytomegalovirus exposure and HLA in healthy donors. Germline CDR1 and CDR2: MNHNS and SASEGT. The CDR3 has 15 residues. Losses at the gene ends were 8 bases for V and 7 bases for J; bases not matched to a gene: 10. Repertoires were generated with immunoSEQ multiplex PCR, while TCRdb's copy carries only in-frame clones and drops some. The data hold 170,000 or so clones, with about 85% observed a single time. Sequencing was performed on PBMCs. This TCR came from a man between 18 and 29 years old in good health and CMV-seropositive. This chain links TRBV6-1 with TRBJ2-1; TRBD1 agrees at 11 bases. The CDR3 DNA follows: TGTGCCAGCCGCAGCTACGGGGACAGGGGGAATGAGCAGTTCTTC. It is translated as CASRSYGDRGNEQFF.